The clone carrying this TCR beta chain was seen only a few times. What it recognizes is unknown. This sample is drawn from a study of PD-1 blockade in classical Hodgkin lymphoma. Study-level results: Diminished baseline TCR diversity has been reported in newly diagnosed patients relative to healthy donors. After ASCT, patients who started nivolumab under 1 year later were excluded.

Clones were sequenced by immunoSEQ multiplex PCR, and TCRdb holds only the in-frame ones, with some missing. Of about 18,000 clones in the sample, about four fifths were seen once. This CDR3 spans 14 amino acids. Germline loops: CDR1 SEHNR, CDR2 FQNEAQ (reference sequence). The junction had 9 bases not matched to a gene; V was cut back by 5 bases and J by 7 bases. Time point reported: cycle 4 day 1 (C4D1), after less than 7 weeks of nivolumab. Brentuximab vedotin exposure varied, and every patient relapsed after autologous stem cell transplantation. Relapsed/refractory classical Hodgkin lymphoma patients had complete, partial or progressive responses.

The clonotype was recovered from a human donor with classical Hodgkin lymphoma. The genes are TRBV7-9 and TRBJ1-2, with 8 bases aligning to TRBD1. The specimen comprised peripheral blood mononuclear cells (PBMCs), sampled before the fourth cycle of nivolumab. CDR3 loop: CASSPGQGSGGYTF. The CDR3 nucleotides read TGTGCCAGCAGCCCCGGACAGGGAAGTGGTGGCTACACCTTC.